This TCR beta chain was obtained from a study of cytomegalovirus exposure and HLA in healthy donors. Overall study findings and caveats: Accurate predictions that matched the HLA-A and HLA-B alleles of most subjects were reportedly made from TCR beta sequences.

A note on this clone: Its antigen is currently unknown.

Though probably carrying unrecorded immune exposures, donors were nominally healthy at sampling. CDR3 size: 17 residues. The germline CDR1 and CDR2 sequences are SGHVS and FQNEAQ. With 4 bases clipped from V and 7 bases from J, the junction kept 16 bases outside the gene matches. Use of 60 Vbeta and 13 Jbeta primers characterized the PCR. Some clones are missing from TCRdb's copy, which holds only in-frame ones; the method was immunoSEQ multiplex PCR. The sample consists of 20,000 to 25,000 clones, 75% to 85% of them appearing once. This clonotype originated in a male donor in good health and CMV-seronegative. J is TRBJ2-5 and V is TRBV7-8; TRBD2 matches 9 bases. The sample consisted of PBMCs. As DNA, the CDR3 is TGTGCCAGCAGCTCACCTCTAGCTAGCGGGATGCCAGGGACCCAGTACTTC. The encoded protein is CASSSPLASGMPGTQYF.